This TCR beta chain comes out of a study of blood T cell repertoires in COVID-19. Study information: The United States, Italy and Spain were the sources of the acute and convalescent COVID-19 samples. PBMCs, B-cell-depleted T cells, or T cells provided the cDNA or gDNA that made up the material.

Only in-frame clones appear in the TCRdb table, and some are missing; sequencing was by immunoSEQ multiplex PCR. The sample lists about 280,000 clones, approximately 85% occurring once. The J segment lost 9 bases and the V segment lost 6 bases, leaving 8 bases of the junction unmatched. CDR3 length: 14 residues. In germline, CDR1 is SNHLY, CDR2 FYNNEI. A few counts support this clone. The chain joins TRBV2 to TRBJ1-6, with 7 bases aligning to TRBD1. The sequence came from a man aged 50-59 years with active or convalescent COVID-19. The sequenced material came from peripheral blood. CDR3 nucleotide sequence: TGTGCCAGCAGCACAGGGGTTGAGGGTTCACCCCTCCACTTT. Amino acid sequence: CASSTGVEGSPLHF. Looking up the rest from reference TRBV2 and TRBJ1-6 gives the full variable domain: EPEVTQTPSHQVTQMGQEVILRCVPISNHLYFYWYRQILGQKVEFLVSFYNNEISEKSEIFDDQFSVERPDGSNFTLKIRSTKLEDSAMYFCASSTGVEGSPLHFGNGTRLTVT.